The entry below describes one T cell receptor beta chain. The V gene end was trimmed by 2 bases and the J gene end by 3 bases; junction bases not matched to a gene: 3. Germline CDR1 is LNHDA and CDR2 is SQIVND (reference sequence). This CDR3 contains 15 residues. The PCR employed 60 Vbeta primers together with 13 Jbeta primers. Profiled with immunoSEQ multiplex PCR; TCRdb holds only in-frame clones, not every one. The sample has 150,000 to 250,000 clones; roughly 85% are singletons. This entry comes from a study of cytomegalovirus exposure and HLA in healthy donors. Across the study: Most genotyped donors, roughly 80% of more than 300, had Caucasian-associated genetic ancestry.

This receptor was identified in a woman between 50 and 59 years old in good health and CMV-seronegative. The rearrangement uses TRBV19 and TRBJ2-3; TRBD2 matches 9 bases. Sample: PBMCs. CDR3 in amino acids: CASSISGRSTDTQYF. As DNA, the CDR3 is TGTGCCAGTAGTATAAGCGGGAGGTCGACAGATACGCAGTATTTT.